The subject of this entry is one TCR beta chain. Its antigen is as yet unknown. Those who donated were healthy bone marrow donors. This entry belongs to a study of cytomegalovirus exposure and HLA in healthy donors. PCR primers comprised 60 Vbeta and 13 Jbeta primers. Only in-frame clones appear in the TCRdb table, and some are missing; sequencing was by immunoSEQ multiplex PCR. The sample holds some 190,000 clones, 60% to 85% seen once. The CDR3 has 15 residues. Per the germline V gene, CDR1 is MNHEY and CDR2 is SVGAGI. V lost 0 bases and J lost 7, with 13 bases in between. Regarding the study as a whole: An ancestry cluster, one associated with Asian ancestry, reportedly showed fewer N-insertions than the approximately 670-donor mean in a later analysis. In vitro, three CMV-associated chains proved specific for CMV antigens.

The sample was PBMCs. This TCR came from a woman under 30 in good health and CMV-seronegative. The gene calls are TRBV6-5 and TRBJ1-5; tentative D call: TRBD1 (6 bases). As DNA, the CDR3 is TGTGCCAGCAGTTACTCGAACAGGGCCGAACAGCCCCAGCATTTT. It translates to CASSYSNRAEQPQHF.